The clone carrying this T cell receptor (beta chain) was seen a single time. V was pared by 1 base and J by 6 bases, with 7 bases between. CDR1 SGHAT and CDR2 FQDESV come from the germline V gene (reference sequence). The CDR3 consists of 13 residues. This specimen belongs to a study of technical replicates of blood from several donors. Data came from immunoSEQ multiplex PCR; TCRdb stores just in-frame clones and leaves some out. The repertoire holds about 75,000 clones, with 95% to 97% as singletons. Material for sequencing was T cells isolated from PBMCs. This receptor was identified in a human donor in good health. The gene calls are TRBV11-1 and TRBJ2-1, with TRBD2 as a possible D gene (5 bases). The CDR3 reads CASSLVEGNEQFF. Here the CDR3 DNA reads TGTGCCAGCAGCTTAGTCGAGGGCAATGAGCAGTTCTTC.